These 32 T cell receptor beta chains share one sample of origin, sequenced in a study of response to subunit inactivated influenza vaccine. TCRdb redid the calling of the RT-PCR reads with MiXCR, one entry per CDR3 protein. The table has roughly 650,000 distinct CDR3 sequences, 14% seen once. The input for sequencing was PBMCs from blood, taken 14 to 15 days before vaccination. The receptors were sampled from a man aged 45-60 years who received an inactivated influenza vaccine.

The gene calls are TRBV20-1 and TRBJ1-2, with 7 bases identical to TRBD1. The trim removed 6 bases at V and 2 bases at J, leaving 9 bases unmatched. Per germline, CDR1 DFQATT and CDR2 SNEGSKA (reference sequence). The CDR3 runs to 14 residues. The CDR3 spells CSAPMTGTNYGYTF. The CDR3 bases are TGCAGTGCGCCGATGACAGGGACAAACTATGGCTACACCTTC.

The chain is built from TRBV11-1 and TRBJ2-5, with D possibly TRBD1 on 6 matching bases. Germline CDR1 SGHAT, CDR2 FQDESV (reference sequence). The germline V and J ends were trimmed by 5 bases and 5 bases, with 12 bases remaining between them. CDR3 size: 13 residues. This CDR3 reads CASSPGAEETQYF. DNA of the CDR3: TGTGCCAGCAGCCCAGGGGCAGAGGAGACCCAGTACTTC.

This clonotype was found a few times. CDR3 loop: CASSLTSGRGFYNEQFF. In DNA form, the CDR3 reads TGCGCCAGCAGCTTGACCAGCGGGAGGGGTTTCTACAATGAGCAGTTCTTC. The chain uses TRBV5-1 and TRBJ2-1, with 10 bases matching TRBD2. Per the germline V gene, CDR1 is SGHRS and CDR2 is YFSETQ. After removal of 1 base from V and 3 bases from J, the junction contained 7 bases not matched to a gene. The CDR3 is made up of 17 amino acids.

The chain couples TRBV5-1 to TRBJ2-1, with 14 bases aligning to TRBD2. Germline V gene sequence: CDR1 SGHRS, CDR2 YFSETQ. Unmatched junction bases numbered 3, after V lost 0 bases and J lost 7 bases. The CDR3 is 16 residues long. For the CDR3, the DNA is TGCGCCAGCAGCTTGGAGGGGACTAGCGGGGGTAATGAGCAGTTCTTC. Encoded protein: CASSLEGTSGGNEQFF.

This CDR3 is CASSGGRSDNEQFF. In DNA form, the CDR3 reads TGTGCCAGCAGCGGGGGGAGGAGCGACAATGAGCAGTTCTTC. This chain joins TRBV9 and TRBJ2-1; D possibly corresponds to TRBD2 (6 bases). Germline V gene lookup returns CDR1 SGDLS and CDR2 YYNGEE. CDR3 length: 14 amino acids. The V gene lost 3 bases and the J gene lost 5 bases, with 12 bases spanning the gap. Full variable domain (rest looked up from reference TRBV9 and TRBJ2-1): DSGVTQTPKHLITATGQRVTLRCSPRSGDLSVYWYQQSLDQGLQFLIQYYNGEERAKGNILERFSAQQFPDLHSELNLSSLELGDSALYFCASSGGRSDNEQFFGPGTRLTVL.

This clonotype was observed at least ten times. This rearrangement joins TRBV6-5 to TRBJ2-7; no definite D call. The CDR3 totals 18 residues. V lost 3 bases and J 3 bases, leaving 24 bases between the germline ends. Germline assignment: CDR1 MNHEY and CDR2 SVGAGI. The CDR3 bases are TGTGCCAGCAGTTATAAAAGGCACAGAAAAAGATTGAACTACGAGCAGTACTTC. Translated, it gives CASSYKRHRKRLNYEQYF.

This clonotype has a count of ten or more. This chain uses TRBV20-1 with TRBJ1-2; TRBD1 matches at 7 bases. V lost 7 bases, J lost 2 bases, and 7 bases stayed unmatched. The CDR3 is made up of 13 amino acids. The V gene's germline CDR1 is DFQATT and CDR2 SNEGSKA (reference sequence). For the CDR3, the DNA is TGCAGTGTACCGACAGGGAGGAACTATGGCTACACCTTC. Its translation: CSVPTGRNYGYTF.

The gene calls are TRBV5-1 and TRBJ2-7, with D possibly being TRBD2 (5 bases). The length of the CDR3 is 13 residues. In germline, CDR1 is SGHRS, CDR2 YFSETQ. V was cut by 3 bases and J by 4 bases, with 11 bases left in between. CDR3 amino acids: CASSSRRGYEQYF. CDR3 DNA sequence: TGCGCCAGCAGCTCCAGACGGGGTTACGAGCAGTACTTC.

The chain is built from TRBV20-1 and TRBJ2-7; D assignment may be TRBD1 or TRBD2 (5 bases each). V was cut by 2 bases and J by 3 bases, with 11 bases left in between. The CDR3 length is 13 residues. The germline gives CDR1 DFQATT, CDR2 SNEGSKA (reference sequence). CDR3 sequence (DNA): TGCAGTGCTAGATCCCCGGGGCTCTACGAGCAGTACTTC. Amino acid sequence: CSARSPGLYEQYF.

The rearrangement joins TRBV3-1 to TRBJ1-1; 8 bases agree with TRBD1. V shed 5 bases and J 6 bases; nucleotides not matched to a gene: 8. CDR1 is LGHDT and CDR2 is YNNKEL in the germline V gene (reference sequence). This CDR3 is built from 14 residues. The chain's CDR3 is CASSGYDRGSEAFF. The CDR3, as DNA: TGTGCCAGCAGCGGATACGACAGGGGTTCTGAAGCTTTCTTT.

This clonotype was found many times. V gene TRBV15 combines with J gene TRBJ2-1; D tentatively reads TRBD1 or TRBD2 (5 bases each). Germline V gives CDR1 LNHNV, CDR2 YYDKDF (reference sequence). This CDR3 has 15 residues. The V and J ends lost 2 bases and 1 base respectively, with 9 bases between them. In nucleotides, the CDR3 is TGTGCCACCAGCAGACCGGGACCTTCCTACAATGAGCAGTTCTTC. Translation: CATSRPGPSYNEQFF.

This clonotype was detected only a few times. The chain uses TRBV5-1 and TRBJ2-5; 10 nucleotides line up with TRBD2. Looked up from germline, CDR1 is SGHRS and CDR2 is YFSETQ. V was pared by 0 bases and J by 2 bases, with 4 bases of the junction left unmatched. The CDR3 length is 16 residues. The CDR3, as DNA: TGCGCCAGCAGCTTGGCGGCTAGCGGGAGTCAAGAGACCCAGTACTTC. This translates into CASSLAASGSQETQYF.

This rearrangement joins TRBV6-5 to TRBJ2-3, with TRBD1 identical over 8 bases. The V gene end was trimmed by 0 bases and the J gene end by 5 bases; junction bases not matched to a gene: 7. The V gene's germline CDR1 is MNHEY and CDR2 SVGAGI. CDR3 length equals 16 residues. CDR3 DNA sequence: TGTGCCAGCAGTTACTCGTTCCAGGGGGCCGGAGATACGCAGTATTTT. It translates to CASSYSFQGAGDTQYF.

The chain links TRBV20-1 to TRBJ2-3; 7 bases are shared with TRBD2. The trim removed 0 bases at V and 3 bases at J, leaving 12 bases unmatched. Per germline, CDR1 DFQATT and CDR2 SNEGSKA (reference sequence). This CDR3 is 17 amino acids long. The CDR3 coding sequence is TGCAGTGCTAGAGATGGGGGGGGGAGGTTAGGGACAGATACGCAGTATTTT. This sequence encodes CSARDGGGRLGTDTQYF.

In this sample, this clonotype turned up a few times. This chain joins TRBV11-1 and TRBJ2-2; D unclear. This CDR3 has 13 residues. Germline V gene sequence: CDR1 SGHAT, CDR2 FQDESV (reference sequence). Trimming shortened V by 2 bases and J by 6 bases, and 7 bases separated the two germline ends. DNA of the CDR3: TGTGCCAGCAGCTTAAGGAGTGCCGGGGAGCTGTTTTTT. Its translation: CASSLRSAGELFF.

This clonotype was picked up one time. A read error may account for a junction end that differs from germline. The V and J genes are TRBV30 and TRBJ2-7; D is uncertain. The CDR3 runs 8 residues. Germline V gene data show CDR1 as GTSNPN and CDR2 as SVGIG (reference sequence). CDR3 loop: CAVGERTF. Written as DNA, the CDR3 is TGTGCCGTGGGTGAGAGGACCTTC.

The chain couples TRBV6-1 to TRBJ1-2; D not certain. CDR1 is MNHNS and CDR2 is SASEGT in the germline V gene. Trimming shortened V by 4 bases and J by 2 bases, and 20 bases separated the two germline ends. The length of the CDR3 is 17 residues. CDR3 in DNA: TGTGCCAGCAGTGCCGGACGGAGTACCCCTTGGAACTATGGCTACACCTTC. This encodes CASSAGRSTPWNYGYTF.

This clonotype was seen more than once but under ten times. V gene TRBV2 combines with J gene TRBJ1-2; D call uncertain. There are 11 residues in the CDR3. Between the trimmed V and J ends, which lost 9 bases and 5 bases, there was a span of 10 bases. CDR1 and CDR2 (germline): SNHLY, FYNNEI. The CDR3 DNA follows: TGTGCCAGTAAAGGGCCGTATGGCTACACCTTC. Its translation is CASKGPYGYTF.

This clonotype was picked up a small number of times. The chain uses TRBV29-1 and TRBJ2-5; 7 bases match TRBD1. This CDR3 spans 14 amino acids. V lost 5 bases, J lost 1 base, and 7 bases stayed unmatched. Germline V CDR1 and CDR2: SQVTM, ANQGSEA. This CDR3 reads CSVWAGTVQETQYF. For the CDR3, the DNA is TGCAGCGTTTGGGCCGGGACAGTCCAAGAGACCCAGTACTTC. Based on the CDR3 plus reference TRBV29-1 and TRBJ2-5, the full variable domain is SAVISQKPSRDICQRGTSLTIQCQVDSQVTMMFWYRQQPGQSLTLIATANQGSEATYESGFVIDKFPISRPNLTFSTLTVSNMSPEDSSIYLCSVWAGTVQETQYFGPGTRLLVL.

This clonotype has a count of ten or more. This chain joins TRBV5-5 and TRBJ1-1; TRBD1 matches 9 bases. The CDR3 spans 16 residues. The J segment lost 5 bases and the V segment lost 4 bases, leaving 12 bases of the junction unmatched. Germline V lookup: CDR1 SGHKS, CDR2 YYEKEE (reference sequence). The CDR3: CASSPPGQGWRTEAFF. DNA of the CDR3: TGTGCCAGCAGCCCTCCGGGACAGGGATGGAGAACTGAAGCTTTCTTT.

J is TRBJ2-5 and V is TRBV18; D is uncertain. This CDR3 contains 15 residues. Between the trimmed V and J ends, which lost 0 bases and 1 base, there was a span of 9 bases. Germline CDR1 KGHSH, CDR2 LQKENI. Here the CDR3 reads CASSPPGAIQETQYF. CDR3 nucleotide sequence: TGTGCCAGCTCACCACCAGGAGCCATCCAAGAGACCCAGTACTTC.

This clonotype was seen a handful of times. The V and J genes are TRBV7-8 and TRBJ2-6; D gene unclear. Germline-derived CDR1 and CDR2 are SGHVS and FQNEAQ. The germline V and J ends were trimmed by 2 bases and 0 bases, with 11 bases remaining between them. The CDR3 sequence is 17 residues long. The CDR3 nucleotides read TGTGCCAGCAGCTTAATAAAGGGTCTCTCTGGGGCCAACGTCCTGACTTTC. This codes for CASSLIKGLSGANVLTF.

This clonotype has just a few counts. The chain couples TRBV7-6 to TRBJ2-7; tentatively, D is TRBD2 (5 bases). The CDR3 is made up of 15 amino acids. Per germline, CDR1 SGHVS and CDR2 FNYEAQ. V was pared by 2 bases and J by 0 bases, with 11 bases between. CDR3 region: CASSLIPGSSYEQYF. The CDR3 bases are TGTGCCAGCAGCTTAATTCCGGGGAGCTCCTACGAGCAGTACTTC. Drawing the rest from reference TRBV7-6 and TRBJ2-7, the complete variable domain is GAGVSQSPRYKVTKRGQDVALRCDPISGHVSLYWYRQALGQGPEFLTYFNYEAQQDKSGLPNDRFSAERPEGSISTLTIQRTEQRDSAMYRCASSLIPGSSYEQYFGPGTRLTVT.

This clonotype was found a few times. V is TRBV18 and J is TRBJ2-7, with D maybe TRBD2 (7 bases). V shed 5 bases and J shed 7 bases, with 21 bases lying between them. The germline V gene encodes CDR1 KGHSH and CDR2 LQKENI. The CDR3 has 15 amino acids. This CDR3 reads CASSANGGPLEEQYF. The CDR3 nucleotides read TGTGCCAGCTCAGCGAACGGGGGGCCCCTCGAAGAGCAGTACTTC.

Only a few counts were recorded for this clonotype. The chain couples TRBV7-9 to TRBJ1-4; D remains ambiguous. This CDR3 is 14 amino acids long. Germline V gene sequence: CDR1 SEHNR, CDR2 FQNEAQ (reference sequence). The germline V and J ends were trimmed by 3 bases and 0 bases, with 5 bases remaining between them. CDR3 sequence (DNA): TGTGCCAGCAGCTTCTATGCAACTAATGAAAAACTGTTTTTT. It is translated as CASSFYATNEKLFF.

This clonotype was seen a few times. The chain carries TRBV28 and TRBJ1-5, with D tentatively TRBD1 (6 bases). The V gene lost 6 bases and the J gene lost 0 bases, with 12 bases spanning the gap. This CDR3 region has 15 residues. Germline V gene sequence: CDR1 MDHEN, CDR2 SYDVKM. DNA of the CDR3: TGTGCCAGCAGCCCCCTGACAGGTAGCAATCAGCCCCAGCATTTT. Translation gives CASSPLTGSNQPQHF.

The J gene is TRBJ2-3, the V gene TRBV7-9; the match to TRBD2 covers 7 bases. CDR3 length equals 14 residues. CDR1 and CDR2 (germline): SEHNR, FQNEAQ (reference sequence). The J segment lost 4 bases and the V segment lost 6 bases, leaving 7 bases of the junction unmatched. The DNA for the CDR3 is TGTGCCAGCAGTCTAAGGACTAGATCAGATACGCAGTATTTT. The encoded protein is CASSLRTRSDTQYF.

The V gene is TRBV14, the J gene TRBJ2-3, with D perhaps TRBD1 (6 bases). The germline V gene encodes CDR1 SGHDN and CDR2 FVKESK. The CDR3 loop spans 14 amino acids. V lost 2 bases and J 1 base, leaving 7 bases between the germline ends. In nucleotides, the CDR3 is TGTGCCAGCAGCCAACCAGGGGGCACAGATACGCAGTATTTT. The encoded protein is CASSQPGGTDTQYF.

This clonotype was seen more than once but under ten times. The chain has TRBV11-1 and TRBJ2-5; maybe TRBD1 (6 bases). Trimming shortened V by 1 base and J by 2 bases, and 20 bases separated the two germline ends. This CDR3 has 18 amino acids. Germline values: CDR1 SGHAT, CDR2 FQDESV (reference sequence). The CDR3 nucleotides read TGTGCCAGCAGCTTAGTTGGTTTTAGGGGGAAAACTCAAGAGACCCAGTACTTC. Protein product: CASSLVGFRGKTQETQYF. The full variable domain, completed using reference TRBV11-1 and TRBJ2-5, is EAEVAQSPRYKITEKSQAVAFWCDPISGHATLYWYRQILGQGPELLVQFQDESVVDDSQLPKDRFSAERLKGVDSTLKIQPAELGDSAMYLCASSLVGFRGKTQETQYFGPGTRLLVL.

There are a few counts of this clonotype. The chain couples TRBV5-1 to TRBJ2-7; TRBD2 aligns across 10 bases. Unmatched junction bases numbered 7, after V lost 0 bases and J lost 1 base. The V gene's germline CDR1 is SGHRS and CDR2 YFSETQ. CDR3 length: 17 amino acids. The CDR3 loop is CASSLDKAGGRSYEQYF. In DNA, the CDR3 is TGCGCCAGCAGCTTGGATAAAGCGGGGGGGCGGTCCTACGAGCAGTACTTC.

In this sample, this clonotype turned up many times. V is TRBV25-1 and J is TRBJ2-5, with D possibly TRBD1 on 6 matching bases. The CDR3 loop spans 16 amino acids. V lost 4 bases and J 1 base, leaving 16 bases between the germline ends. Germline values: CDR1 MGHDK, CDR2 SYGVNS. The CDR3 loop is CASSGGNRATQETQYF. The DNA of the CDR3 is TGTGCCAGCAGTGGAGGAAACAGGGCCACCCAAGAGACCCAGTACTTC. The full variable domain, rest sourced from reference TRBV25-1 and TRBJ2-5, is EADIYQTPRYLVIGTGKKITLECSQTMGHDKMYWYQQDPGMELHLIHYSYGVNSTEKGDLSSESTVSRIRTEHFPLTLESARPSHTSQYLCASSGGNRATQETQYFGPGTRLLVL.

CDR3 coding DNA: TGTGCCAGCAGTTACTCGGCTAGCGGGAGGCCAGAGACCCAGTACTTC. It encodes CASSYSASGRPETQYF. The chain carries TRBV6-5 and TRBJ2-5, with 11 bases identical to TRBD2. CDR3 length: 16 residues. Per germline, CDR1 MNHEY and CDR2 SVGAGI. The junction had 4 bases not matched to a gene; V was cut back by 0 bases and J by 4 bases.